This T cell receptor (beta chain) appears in the sequencing data of a study of spatial heterogeneity in lung cancer (dated by TCRdb to between 2017 and 2020). Study-wide context: Beta-chain transcripts were consistently detected in greater numbers than alpha-chain transcripts, which likely reflected higher beta-chain transcript abundance. In tumor regions, TCR transcript counts showed a strong correlation with a T cell transcriptional module score derived from matched bulk RNA-seq. In the raw uncorrected reads, each unique combination of TCR and UMI appeared more than ten times on average. In non-small cell lung cancer, the study quantitatively compared TCR alpha and beta repertoires across several tumor regions, matched nontumor lung, and blood. Nonsynonymous mutation counts, determined by whole-exome sequencing of tumor tissue, were related to features of the TCR repertoire. Both alpha and beta chains were TCR-sequenced in samples taken at surgery, namely 220 tumor regions, 64 matched nontumor lung samples and a few dozen PBMC samples. What the authors observed across the whole study: Estimated TCR-seq coverage of tumor T cells was only 5.5% to 8% for alpha chains and roughly 12% for beta chains. The tumor nonsynonymous mutation count correlated with the number of expanded intratumoral alpha and beta TCRs. Counts of ubiquitous and regional expanded TCRs were found to correlate with counts of ubiquitous and regional nonsynonymous mutations, respectively. Additional single-cell paired TCR alpha and beta sequencing was considered necessary to confirm, at a functional level, the hypothesis that regional TCRs recognize regional mutations.

This clonotype was observed at least ten times. It lacks a known antigen. Base qualities are not recorded, but no much larger clone differs from it by a single base. The time point label of this sample denotes: sample taken at primary tumor resection. The donors were some 70 patients from the lung TRACERx cohort who had early-stage, untreated non-small cell lung cancer. TCR sequencing used whole RNA extracted from tumor and nontumor lung tissue, or from cryopreserved PBMC samples, without cell sorting. Only patients for whom sufficient RNA was available from at least two tumor regions were selected for TCR sequencing. Tumor and adjacent nontumor lung specimens were reviewed by a lung pathologist before selection. Libraries were prepared through 5' RACE. Sequencing instrument: NextSeq 500. The TCR library protocol attached a unique molecular identifier to each TCR cDNA molecule to allow correction of PCR and sequencing errors. Processing in the source paper ran as follows. TCR identification, UMI-based error correction and CDR3 extraction were all carried out with Decombinator tools. TCRs above a frequency of 2 per 1,000, corresponding to the top 1% of the tumor frequency distribution, were defined as expanded. Expanded tumor TCRs were classed as regional if statistically deemed absent (corrected P<0.05) from at least one tumor region, otherwise ubiquitous. Renyi diversity was computed with the R vegan package after each repertoire had been subsampled 100 times to 5,000 TCRs. CDR3 similarity networks were built from amino acid triplet string-kernel similarity, connecting CDR3s with pairwise similarity above 0.82. Starting from the raw public reads, TCRdb applied fastp trimming at Q25, assembled clones with MiXCR and retained in-frame beta chains. When rows share a CDR3 protein, they turn into one entry using the most common DNA and genes. The V and J calls were determined by TCRdb, not by the authors. In all, the sample holds approximately 5,400 distinct CDR3 sequences, and approximately 8.4% of those were seen once. The ten largest clonotypes hold under 35% of the sample.

From the cysteine through the phenylalanine, the CDR3 covers 13 amino acids. Left in the record is the CDR3 DNA by itself, 39 bases read in frame from the first base. V was cut back by 6 bases and J by 0 bases, leaving a gap of 8 bases between them. CDR1 and CDR2, looked up from the germline V gene, are MNHNS and SASEGT. Here the chain combines TRBV6-1 and TRBJ1-1, with no reliable assignment of the D segment. This material consisted of lung tumor tissue, taken at surgery. The origin of this receptor is a female donor with early-stage non-small cell lung cancer. The nucleotide sequence reads as follows: TGTGCCAGCAGGGTACACTTGAACACTGAAGCTTTCTTT. Its coded protein is CASRVHLNTEAFF.